Listed below are T cell receptor beta chains from one sample, sequenced in a study of glioma-infiltrating T cells. TCRdb passed the multiplex PCR reads through MiXCR, listing each CDR3 protein once. The table lists approximately 20,000 distinct CDR3 sequences, approximately 25% of them singletons. The material sequenced was glioma tissue, nonneoplastic brain tissue, or PBMCs (not recorded which). These receptors came from a human donor with low-grade glioma or glioblastoma, undergoing nonglioma brain surgery, or in good health (not recorded which). CDR3s include the opening cysteine and the closing phenylalanine or tryptophan. D genes are given only for firm matches. Clone sizes are given selectively: once, few, many, or a class where the clone is expanded.

-	TRBV6-1	medium-sized	TRBJ1-5	CASSFVSGGPQHF	TGTGCCAGCAGTTTTGTGTCCGGGGGGCCCCAGCATTTT
-	TRBV7-9	-	TRBJ1-5	CASNFPGQSSNQPQHF	TGTGCCAGTAATTTCCCGGGGCAGAGTAGCAATCAGCCCCAGCATTTT
TRBD2	TRBV7-2	-	TRBJ2-1	CASSLGGGTYNEQFF	TGTGCCAGCAGCTTAGGCGGGGGGACCTACAATGAGCAGTTCTTC
TRBD1	TRBV6-2/TRBV6-3	-	TRBJ2-7	CGSSFNLRTGYEQYF	TGTGGCAGCAGTTTCAACCTTAGGACAGGCTACGAGCAGTACTTC
-	TRBV7-3	-	TRBJ1-6	CASSLDPRPSYNSPLHF	TGTGCCAGCAGCCTAGACCCTCGGCCATCCTATAATTCACCCCTCCACTTT
-	TRBV7-2	many	TRBJ1-5	CASSSQPQGHNQPQHF	TGTGCCAGCAGTTCCCAGCCCCAGGGGCACAATCAGCCCCAGCATTTT
-	TRBV7-3	few	TRBJ2-1	CASILGSYNEQFF	TGTGCCAGCATCCTGGGAAGCTACAATGAGCAGTTCTTC
-	TRBV7-3	many	TRBJ1-3	CASSSGEGNTIYF	TGTGCCAGCAGCTCGGGAGAGGGAAACACCATATATTTT
TRBD2	TRBV7-6	many	TRBJ2-1	CASSVLTGGANEQFF	TGTGCCAGCAGCGTCTTGACGGGGGGGGCCAATGAGCAGTTCTTC
TRBD1	TRBV18	-	TRBJ1-2	CASSPLPGQESYGYTF	TGTGCCAGCTCACCGCTTCCGGGACAGGAATCCTATGGCTACACCTTC
TRBD2	TRBV19	many	TRBJ2-7	CASSITSGPLYEQYF	TGTGCCAGTAGTATAACTAGCGGGCCTTTGTACGAGCAGTACTTC
TRBD2	TRBV20-1	-	TRBJ2-3	CSAGSSGSVCF	TGCAGTGCTGGTTCTAGCGGGAGCGTGTGTTTT
-	TRBV20-1	many	TRBJ1-2	CSARPGTHYGYTF	TGCAGTGCTAGGCCGGGTACGCACTATGGCTACACCTTC
TRBD2	TRBV4-3	few	TRBJ2-7	CASSQLRGAYEQYF	TGCGCCAGCAGCCAATTGCGGGGGGCGTACGAGCAGTACTTC